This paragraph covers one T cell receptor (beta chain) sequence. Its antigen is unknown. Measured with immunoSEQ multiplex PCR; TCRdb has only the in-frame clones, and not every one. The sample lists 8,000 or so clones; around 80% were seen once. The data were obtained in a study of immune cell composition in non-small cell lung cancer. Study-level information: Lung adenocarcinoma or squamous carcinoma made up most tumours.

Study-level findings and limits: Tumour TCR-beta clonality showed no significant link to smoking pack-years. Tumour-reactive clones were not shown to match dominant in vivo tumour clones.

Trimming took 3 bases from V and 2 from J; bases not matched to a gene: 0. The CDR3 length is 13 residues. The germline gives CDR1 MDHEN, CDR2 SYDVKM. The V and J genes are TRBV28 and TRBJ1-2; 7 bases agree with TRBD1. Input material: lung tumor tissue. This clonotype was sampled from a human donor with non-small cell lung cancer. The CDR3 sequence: CASSLTGNYGYTF. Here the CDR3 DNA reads TGTGCCAGCAGTTTGACAGGGAACTATGGCTACACCTTC.